The source of this TCR beta chain is a study of blood T cell repertoires in COVID-19. Measured with immunoSEQ multiplex PCR; TCRdb has only the in-frame clones, and not every one. The sample lists some 65,000 clones, roughly 92% occurring once. The CDR3 length is 15 residues. The J segment lost 1 base and the V segment lost 4 bases, leaving 2 bases of the junction unmatched. CDR1 and CDR2 (germline): SGHRS, YFSETQ. The sequenced material came from peripheral blood. V and J are TRBV5-1 and TRBJ2-3, with TRBD1 identical over 11 bases. The TCR originated in a man aged 65-85 years with active COVID-19. CDR3 in amino acids: CASSPGQGGTDTQYF. As DNA, the CDR3 is TGCGCCAGCAGCCCGGGACAGGGGGGCACAGATACGCAGTATTTT.